These T cell receptor beta chains were read from a single sample in a study of T-cell memory formation after mild COVID-19. TCRdb called the 5' RACE reads again in MiXCR, with one record for every CDR3 protein. This sample has about half a million distinct CDR3 sequences, with 15% to 20% found just once. The sample was PBMCs or a T cell subset sorted from them (not recorded which). The receptors stem from an adult woman who had mild COVID-19 (a few samples of this study predate the infection). Cell type and time point are not known. The CDR3 runs from the conserved cysteine through the conserved F or W. The order of the fields is D gene, J gene, clone size, V gene, CDR3 DNA, CDR3 protein. A D gene is named only where the DNA matches it firmly. Part of the rows lack a size; the others show once, few, many or a class for expanded clones.

>.|TRBJ1-5|many|TRBV4-1
TGCGCCAGCAGTCTAACAGGGTTGGGGAACCAGCCCCAGCATTTT
CASSLTGLGNQPQHF
>TRBD2|TRBJ2-7|few|TRBV7-2
TGTGCCAGCAGCGTAGCGGGAGATCGCTACGAGCAGTACTTC
CASSVAGDRYEQYF
>TRBD2|TRBJ2-3|.|TRBV5-1
TGCGCCAGCAGCGGCCCAGCGGGGCGGTGGGAAGATACGCAGTATTTT
CASSGPAGRWEDTQYF
>.|TRBJ2-7|.|TRBV4-3
TGCGCCAGCAGCCAAGCACCCCGGGACTTATATGACTACGAGCAGTACTTC
CASSQAPRDLYDYEQYF
>.|TRBJ2-1|.|TRBV7-6
TGTGCCAGCAGCCCTAGTGAGGAGGGGCGGGGCAATGAGCAGTTCTTC
CASSPSEEGRGNEQFF
>TRBD2|TRBJ2-2|few|TRBV11-3
TGTGCCAGCAGCTTGGGAGGGGACACCGGGGAGCTGTTTTTT
CASSLGGDTGELFF
>TRBD2|TRBJ2-1|.|TRBV29-1
TGCAGCGACGGACTAGCGGGCGTTAATGAGCAGTTCTTC
CSDGLAGVNEQFF
>.|TRBJ1-1|.|TRBV7-2
TGTGCCAGCCTGAAGGGGGGGACCTGGAACACTGAAGCTTTCTTT
CASLKGGTWNTEAFF
>TRBD2|TRBJ2-2|.|TRBV7-9
TGTGCCAGCAGCCGGATAGCGGGGGCGAACACCGGGGAGCTGTTTTTT
CASSRIAGANTGELFF
>.|TRBJ2-1|.|TRBV4-1
TGCGCCAGCAGCCACCCCGGGGCTGAGCAGTTCTTC
CASSHPGAEQFF
>.|TRBJ2-1|few|TRBV19
TGTGCCAGCAGAATAAGCGTAACCTCGGGGGAGCAGTTCTTC
CASRISVTSGEQFF
>.|TRBJ1-2|.|TRBV5-1
TGCGCCAGCAGCTTGACGCACCCGGGAGGGGACTATGGCTACACCTTC
CASSLTHPGGDYGYTF
>TRBD2|TRBJ2-7|.|TRBV2
TGTGCCAGCAGTTTCGAGCGGGGGGCCCCCTACGAGCAGTACTTC
CASSFERGAPYEQYF
>TRBD2|TRBJ2-3|.|TRBV5-4
TGTGCCAGCAGCCATCGACTAGCGGGAGGGCGGATAGAAGTATATACGCAGTATTTT
CASSHRLAGGRIEVYTQYF
>TRBD1|TRBJ1-2|.|TRBV15
TGTGCCACCAGCAGACCCACACAGGGGGTGTATGGCTACACCTTC
CATSRPTQGVYGYTF
>.|TRBJ2-3|few|TRBV27
TGTGCCAGCAGTTCCCCCCCCGGGGATACGCAGTATTTT
CASSSPPGDTQYF
>TRBD1|TRBJ1-5|.|TRBV2
TGTGCCAGCAGCCCTAGGCTTGACAGGGAAGGCAATCAGCCCCAGCATTTT
CASSPRLDREGNQPQHF
>TRBD1|TRBJ1-6|many|TRBV20-1
TGCAGTGCCCTACAGGGGGGGGCCTATAATTCACCCCTCCACTTT
CSALQGGAYNSPLHF
>.|TRBJ2-7|.|TRBV11-2
TGTGCCAGCAGCTCCAGACTAGTCAACTACGAGCAGTACTTC
CASSSRLVNYEQYF
>.|TRBJ2-7|few|TRBV24-1
TGTGCCACCAGTGATTTCCGGGGGACTGGAGGGATCCACGAGCAGTACTTC
CATSDFRGTGGIHEQYF
>.|TRBJ1-2|.|TRBV5-4
TGTGCCAGCAGCCCCGCGGGGGGGGCGGGTGGCTACACCTTC
CASSPAGGAGGYTF
>.|TRBJ1-2|few|TRBV7-9
TGTGCCAGCAGCTTAGGTTTGGGTGGAAATGGCTACACCTTC
CASSLGLGGNGYTF
>.|TRBJ2-7|few|TRBV6-1
TGTGCCAGCATAGGGCGGAACTCCTACGAGCAGTACTTC
CASIGRNSYEQYF
>.|TRBJ2-7|.|TRBV6-1
TGTGCCAGCAGTGAAGCGGGGAGGATCCTCGAGCAGTACTTC
CASSEAGRILEQYF
>TRBD1|TRBJ2-1|many|TRBV7-6
TGTGCCAGCAGCTTCCCCCGGGACAGGGTGGGCAATGAGCAGTTCTTC
CASSFPRDRVGNEQFF
>.|TRBJ2-3|.|TRBV4-1
TGCGCCAGCAGCCAGGGGCGAGCGCGGGGAGATACGCAGTATTTT
CASSQGRARGDTQYF
>TRBD2|TRBJ2-7|.|TRBV6-2/TRBV6-3
TGTGCCAGCAGCCTGACTAGCGGATACTACGAGCAGTACTTC
CASSLTSGYYEQYF
>.|TRBJ2-7|.|TRBV2
TGTGCCAGCAATTTTGGGCAGTTCAACTACGAGCAGTACTTC
CASNFGQFNYEQYF
>TRBD2|TRBJ2-1|few|TRBV6-5
TGTGCCAGCAGTTATGCGGGAGGGATCAATGAGCAGTTCTTC
CASSYAGGINEQFF
>.|TRBJ2-4|few|TRBV7-9
TGTGCCAGCAGCTTCTCAAAAAGTCCTGGGGCCAAAAACATTCAGTACTTC
CASSFSKSPGAKNIQYF
>.|TRBJ2-1|.|TRBV6-5
TGTGCCAGCAGTGCGCAGGGGCCCTACAATGAGCAGTTCTTC
CASSAQGPYNEQFF